A single sample is the source of the 30 T cell receptor beta chains below, sequenced in a study of Ad26.COV2.S vaccination and SARS-CoV-2 variants. This table comes from immunoSEQ multiplex PCR, and its TCRdb copy is limited to in-frame clones, with some not included. The table includes hundreds of thousands of clones, roughly 89% detected once. Treatment in this sample: about 20 received Ad26.COV2.S at low or high dose, single or two shots; roughly five received placebo; per-sample allocation not given. Sampling was done on day 63 after the first vaccine or placebo injection. Specimen: peripheral blood, collected in a trial of Ad26.COV2.S vaccine versus placebo. The source of these receptors is a person between 18 and 65 years old who received the Ad26.COV2.S COVID-19 vaccine or a placebo.

J is TRBJ2-2 and V is TRBV19; D not resolved. The CDR3 has 16 amino acids. The V gene's germline CDR1 is LNHDA and CDR2 SQIVND (reference sequence). Between the trimmed V and J ends, which lost 2 bases and 3 bases, there was a span of 13 bases. CDR3 protein: CASSIRAVRYTGELFF. In DNA form, the CDR3 reads TGTGCCAGTAGTATAAGGGCGGTCAGATACACCGGGGAGCTGTTTTTT.

This chain uses TRBV7-2 with TRBJ1-3; D call uncertain. V was cut by 3 bases and J by 8 bases, with 14 bases left in between. Germline values: CDR1 SGHTA, CDR2 FQGNSA. This CDR3 comprises 14 residues. The CDR3 nucleotides are TGTGCCAGCAGCTTTCTCGTGCCGGCGGACACCATATATTTT. It specifies CASSFLVPADTIYF.

The chain couples TRBV4-3 to TRBJ2-2; a weak D match, TRBD2 (6 bases). The CDR3 contains 14 residues. Trimming took 11 bases from V and 2 from J, leaving 15 bases between them. The germline CDR1 and CDR2 sequences are LGHNA and YSLEER. CDR3 protein: CASRRRGNTGELFF. CDR3 nucleotide sequence: TGCGCCTCGCGGAGGAGGGGAAACACCGGGGAGCTGTTTTTT.

Concerning this clone: One end of the junction varies from germline; a read error may be responsible. The chain uses TRBV12-5 and TRBJ2-5, with TRBD1 identical over 9 bases. CDR1 and CDR2 (germline): LGHNT, FRNRAP. CDR3 size: 13 residues. The CDR3 DNA reads TGTGCTAGTGGGTTGGGACAGGGCGAGACCCAGTACTTC. As protein: CASGLGQGETQYF.

CDR3 in DNA: TGTGCCAGCAGTTACTCGAGGGCCCCCTACGAGCAGTACTTC. This gives the protein CASSYSRAPYEQYF. The rearrangement joins TRBV6-5 to TRBJ2-7; D perhaps matches TRBD2 (5 bases). The V end was cut by 0 bases, the J end by 2 bases, with 8 bases between. This CDR3 region has 14 residues. The germline gives CDR1 MNHEY, CDR2 SVGAGI.

The chain has TRBV7-6 and TRBJ2-3, with 8 bases aligning to TRBD2. V shed 3 bases, J shed 5 bases, and the junction held 7 bases outside the gene matches. The CDR3 covers 15 residues. Germline CDR1 is SGHVS and CDR2 is FNYEAQ. The CDR3 sequence is CASSFLGGALDTQYF. The CDR3 DNA reads as TGTGCCAGCAGCTTTCTCGGGGGGGCTTTAGATACGCAGTATTTT.

CDR3 in DNA: TGTGCCAGCTCACCAGGCGGCCTGGTCGATCAGCCCCAGCATTTT. Its protein product is CASSPGGLVDQPQHF. The chain links TRBV18 to TRBJ1-5; no clear D gene. Looked up from germline, CDR1 is KGHSH and CDR2 is LQKENI. There are 15 residues in the CDR3. V lost 2 bases, J lost 5 bases, and 13 bases lay in between. The variable domain in full, completed from reference TRBV18 and TRBJ1-5, reads NAGVMQNPRHLVRRRGQEARLRCSPMKGHSHVYWYRQLPEEGLKFMVYLQKENIIDESGMPKERFSAEFPKEGPSILRIQQVVRGDSAAYFCASSPGGLVDQPQHFGDGTRLSIL.

This clone was counted once. This chain joins TRBV7-2 and TRBJ2-7, with 10 positions matching TRBD1. This CDR3 has 16 residues. V shed 2 bases, J shed 4 bases, and the junction held 8 bases outside the gene matches. In germline, CDR1 is SGHTA, CDR2 FQGNSA. Written as DNA, the CDR3 is TGTGCCAGCAGCTTACGGTCGGGACAGGGGTTGTACGAGCAGTACTTC. Amino acids: CASSLRSGQGLYEQYF.

The J gene is TRBJ1-1, the V gene TRBV7-2; D is unclear. Germline CDR1 SGHTA, CDR2 FQGNSA. V lost 1 base and J lost 5, with 14 bases in between. This CDR3 has 15 amino acids. The CDR3 sequence is CASSLVGRADTEAFF. The DNA of the CDR3 is TGTGCCAGCAGCTTAGTGGGAAGGGCGGATACTGAAGCTTTCTTT.

The rearrangement links TRBV5-4 to TRBJ2-7; D is perhaps TRBD1 or TRBD2 (6 bases each). CDR1 is SGHNT and CDR2 is YYREEE in the germline V gene (reference sequence). This CDR3 contains 14 residues. Trimming took off 3 bases at V and 3 bases at J, with 13 bases between the two ends. Here the CDR3 reads CASSYPGAGYEQYV. CDR3 coding DNA: TGTGCCAGCAGCTATCCGGGGGCAGGCTACGAGCAGTACGTC.

This sequence joins TRBV11-1 and TRBJ1-1; maybe TRBD1 (5 bases). This CDR3 contains 14 residues. Germline CDR1 SGHAT, CDR2 FQDESV (reference sequence). V lost 6 bases and J lost 1, with 12 bases in between. The CDR3 DNA reads TGTGCCAGCAGGCGGTGGGGGGAGAACACTGAAGCTTTCTTT. It encodes CASRRWGENTEAFF. The whole variable domain, remainder taken from reference TRBV11-1 and TRBJ1-1, is EAEVAQSPRYKITEKSQAVAFWCDPISGHATLYWYRQILGQGPELLVQFQDESVVDDSQLPKDRFSAERLKGVDSTLKIQPAELGDSAMYLCASRRWGENTEAFFGQGTRLTVV.

J is TRBJ2-5 and V is TRBV9; no clear D gene. The germline V gene has CDR1 SGDLS and CDR2 YYNGEE. Trimming removed 4 bases at V and 1 base at J, with 14 bases between. This CDR3 is built from 15 residues. CDR3 DNA sequence: TGTGCCAGCAGCCCTCTAGGTAGGGTCCAAGAGACCCAGTACTTC. This translates into CASSPLGRVQETQYF.

This clone was detected only once. Other DNA sequences in this sample translate to the same CDR3. The chain recombines TRBV5-1 with TRBJ2-2, with 9 bases fitting TRBD2. Germline V CDR1 and CDR2: SGHRS, YFSETQ. J was trimmed by 4 bases and V by 4 bases; bases with no gene match: 11. This CDR3 comprises 17 residues. For the CDR3, the DNA is TGCGCCAGCAGCCCCTTCGGGACTAGCATCGTCACCGGGGAGCTGTTTTTT. It codes for CASSPFGTSIVTGELFF.

This chain joins TRBV7-9 and TRBJ1-2, with 7 bases aligning to TRBD1. V trimming: 3 bases; J trimming: 0 bases; junction bases outside the gene matches: 7. The CDR3 runs to 16 residues. CDR1 is SEHNR and CDR2 is FQNEAQ in the germline V gene (reference sequence). The CDR3 sequence: CASSFTGDSANYGYTF. CDR3 coding DNA: TGTGCCAGCAGCTTTACAGGGGACTCAGCTAACTATGGCTACACCTTC. The full variable domain, completed using reference TRBV7-9 and TRBJ1-2, is DTGVSQNPRHKITKRGQNVTFRCDPISEHNRLYWYRQTLGQGPEFLTYFQNEAQLEKSRLLSDRFSAERPKGSFSTLEIQRTEQGDSAMYLCASSFTGDSANYGYTFGSGTRLTVV.

This chain connects TRBV11-3 to TRBJ1-1; D is uncertain. The length of the CDR3 is 14 residues. Per germline, CDR1 SGHNT and CDR2 YENEEA. V was clipped by 3 bases and J by 1 base, with 9 bases between them. For the CDR3, the DNA is TGTGCCAGCAGCTTCCACATGGGGAACACTGAAGCTTTCTTT. Translated, it gives CASSFHMGNTEAFF.

V gene TRBV18 combines with J gene TRBJ2-3, with 13 bases identical to TRBD2. The CDR3 runs 16 residues. Germline assignment: CDR1 KGHSH and CDR2 LQKENI. After removal of 4 bases from V and 6 bases from J, the junction contained 7 bases not matched to a gene. CDR3 nucleotide sequence: TGTGCCAGCTCACTTACTAGCGGGAGGGCCTTGGATACGCAGTATTTT. Amino acids: CASSLTSGRALDTQYF.

This clone came up a few times. Different DNA sequences within this sample yield the same CDR3. V is TRBV19 and J is TRBJ1-5, with a weak D call TRBD1 (5 bases). Trimming shortened V by 2 bases and J by 5 bases, and 7 bases separated the two germline ends. The germline V gene encodes CDR1 LNHDA and CDR2 SQIVND (reference sequence). CDR3 length: 13 residues. The CDR3 DNA reads TGTGCCAGTAGTATACTAGGGGATCAGCCCCAGCATTTT. As protein: CASSILGDQPQHF.

V usage is TRBV11-2 and J usage is TRBJ2-1, with TRBD1 matching over 8 bases. The CDR3 loop spans 16 amino acids. CDR1 is SGHAT, CDR2 FQNNGV, per germline. V lost 5 bases to trimming and J lost 3 bases; unmatched junction nucleotides: 9. As DNA, the CDR3 is TGTGCCAGCAGCCACCGACAGGGGTTAGGCTACAATGAGCAGTTCTTC. Its translation is CASSHRQGLGYNEQFF.

The J gene is TRBJ1-1, the V gene TRBV5-6; D is possibly TRBD1 (6 bases). This CDR3 is built from 17 residues. The germline V and J ends were trimmed by 2 bases and 0 bases, with 17 bases remaining between them. Germline V lookup: CDR1 SGHDT, CDR2 YYEEEE. The CDR3: CASSLPIYREMNTEAFF. The CDR3 DNA reads TGTGCCAGCAGCTTACCAATTTACAGGGAGATGAACACTGAAGCTTTCTTT.

This clone occurred once. The rearrangement links TRBV9 to TRBJ2-1; D tentatively fits TRBD1 or TRBD2 (5 bases each). The CDR3 is 15 amino acids. Trimming stripped 3 bases from V and 2 bases from J, with 12 bases between. CDR1 is SGDLS and CDR2 is YYNGEE in the germline V gene. CDR3 DNA: TGTGCCAGCAGCGCCACTGGGGGAACCTACAATGAGCAGTTCTTC. Its translation: CASSATGGTYNEQFF.

V is TRBV15 and J is TRBJ2-1; D call uncertain. Between the trimmed V and J ends, which lost 5 bases and 3 bases, there was a span of 5 bases. This CDR3 comprises 12 residues. Per germline, CDR1 LNHNV and CDR2 YYDKDF (reference sequence). The CDR3 DNA reads TGTGCCACCAGCGGGGACTACAATGAGCAGTTCTTC. This codes for CATSGDYNEQFF.

This clone was observed once. This chain joins TRBV18 and TRBJ2-7; D tentatively reads TRBD1 or TRBD2 (5 bases each). V shed 3 bases and J shed 4 bases, with 16 bases lying between them. The CDR3 length is 15 residues. Germline V gene lookup returns CDR1 KGHSH and CDR2 LQKENI. As DNA, the CDR3 is TGTGCCAGCTCACCGAGGGAGACAGTAACGTACGAGCAGTACTTC. It codes for CASSPRETVTYEQYF.

This clone was observed once. The chain carries TRBV5-1 and TRBJ2-5, with TRBD1 identical over 11 bases. J was trimmed by 4 bases and V by 4 bases; bases with no gene match: 3. This CDR3 has 14 residues. Germline assignment: CDR1 SGHRS and CDR2 YFSETQ. In DNA, the CDR3 is TGCGCCAGCAGCGGACAGGGGGCAGGAGAGACCCAGTACTTC. Its translation: CASSGQGAGETQYF.

V and J are TRBV4-2 and TRBJ2-1, with 10 bases that match TRBD2. The CDR3 covers 16 residues. CDR1 is LGHNA and CDR2 is YNFKEQ in the germline V gene. V shed 4 bases, J shed 2 bases, and the junction held 5 bases outside the gene matches. CDR3 amino acids: CASSRLSGGAYNEQFF. CDR3 DNA: TGTGCCAGCAGCCGCCTGAGCGGGGGGGCCTACAATGAGCAGTTCTTC.

The gene calls are TRBV28 and TRBJ1-1; D remains unclear. Trimming shortened V by 3 bases and J by 6 bases, and 8 bases separated the two germline ends. The germline V gene encodes CDR1 MDHEN and CDR2 SYDVKM. This CDR3 has 12 residues. The CDR3 protein is CASSLTPSEAFF. Here the CDR3 DNA reads TGTGCCAGCAGTTTGACACCCTCTGAAGCTTTCTTT.

The V and J genes are TRBV5-6 and TRBJ2-7; TRBD1 or TRBD2 may be the D gene (6 bases each). The germline V and J ends were trimmed by 2 bases and 2 bases, with 11 bases remaining between them. The CDR3 is 14 amino acids. The V gene's germline CDR1 is SGHDT and CDR2 YYEEEE. The CDR3 DNA reads TGTGCCAGCAGCTTAGGGGGGTACACCTACGAGCAGTACTTC. It specifies CASSLGGYTYEQYF. Full variable domain (rest looked up from reference TRBV5-6 and TRBJ2-7): DAGVTQSPTHLIKTRGQQVTLRCSPKSGHDTVSWYQQALGQGPQFIFQYYEEEERQRGNFPDRFSGHQFPNYSSELNVNALLLGDSALYLCASSLGGYTYEQYFGPGTRLTVT.

The chain employs TRBV19 and TRBJ1-1; no reliable D call. Looked up from germline, CDR1 is LNHDA and CDR2 is SQIVND (reference sequence). The CDR3 covers 12 residues. V lost 5 bases to trimming and J lost 7 bases, with 11 bases between them. CDR3: CASSEIGVEAFF. The CDR3 nucleotides read TGTGCCAGTAGTGAAATTGGGGTTGAAGCTTTCTTT.

The chain is built from TRBV4-3 and TRBJ2-5; TRBD2 matches 10 bases. Germline values: CDR1 LGHNA, CDR2 YSLEER. CDR3 length: 17 residues. After removal of 2 bases from V and 5 bases from J, the junction contained 11 bases not matched to a gene. The CDR3 here is CASSQKAGGRSGETQYF. The CDR3 DNA follows: TGCGCCAGCAGCCAAAAAGCGGGGGGGCGATCTGGGGAGACCCAGTACTTC.

About this clone: The same CDR3 also results from other DNA sequences found in this sample. The V call is TRBV5-4, the J call TRBJ2-3; no reliable D call. The germline CDR1 and CDR2 sequences are SGHNT and YYREEE (reference sequence). CDR3 length equals 13 residues. With 1 base removed from V and 2 bases from J, the gap between germline ends came to 5 bases. The CDR3 loop is CASSLSATDTQYF. CDR3 DNA: TGTGCCAGCAGCTTGTCTGCCACAGATACGCAGTATTTT.

V and J are TRBV7-9 and TRBJ2-7; D remains unclear. The CDR3 totals 12 residues. The V end was cut by 5 bases, the J end by 6 bases, with 11 bases between. Germline-derived CDR1 and CDR2 are SEHNR and FQNEAQ (reference sequence). The CDR3 DNA reads as TGTGCCAGCAGCCTCCTGTTGGGCGAGCAGTACTTC. Amino acid sequence: CASSLLLGEQYF.